Described below is a single T cell receptor beta chain sequence and its context. Its specificity is not known. Primers used in a second PCR of roughly 6 to 12 cycles were a sample-barcoded 5' primer and a J-beta primer mix. TCRdb independently ran MiXCR on the 5' RACE reads; one entry per CDR3 protein. The sample records some 900,000 distinct CDR3 sequences, under 50% being singletons. Germline lookup yields CDR1 DFQATT and CDR2 SNEGSKA (reference sequence). Losses at the gene ends were 5 bases for V and 4 bases for J; bases not matched to a gene: 19. CDR3 length: 18 residues. The data were taken from a study of blood T cells in healthy people across ages. Findings and limits, study-wide: Roughly linear declines in TCR beta diversity per million T cells occurred with age.

Russia was home to the donors, healthy Caucasian individuals aged roughly 6 to 95. The sequence was obtained from a man younger than 45 in good health. The chain is built from TRBV20-1 and TRBJ2-3; 9 bases fit TRBD2. The sample comprised blood. DNA of the CDR3: TGCAGTGCTCACCCTGCTAGCGGGGTAATCGTTCAAGCAGATACGCAGTATTTT. Encoded protein: CSAHPASGVIVQADTQYF.